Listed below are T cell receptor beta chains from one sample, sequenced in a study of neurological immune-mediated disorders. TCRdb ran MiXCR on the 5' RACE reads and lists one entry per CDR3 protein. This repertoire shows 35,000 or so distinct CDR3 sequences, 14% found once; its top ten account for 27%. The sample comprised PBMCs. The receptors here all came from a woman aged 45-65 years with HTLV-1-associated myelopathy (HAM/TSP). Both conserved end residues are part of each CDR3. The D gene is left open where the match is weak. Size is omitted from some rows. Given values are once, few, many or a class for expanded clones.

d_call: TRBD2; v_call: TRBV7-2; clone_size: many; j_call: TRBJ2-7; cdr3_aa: CASSLVRPSGKKYGGQYF; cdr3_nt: TGTGCCAGCAGCTTAGTTCGGCCTAGCGGGAAAAAATACGGTGGGCAGTACTTC
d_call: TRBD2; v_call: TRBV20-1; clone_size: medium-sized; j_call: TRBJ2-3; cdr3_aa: CSARLAGTDTQYF; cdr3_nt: TGCAGTGCTAGACTAGCGGGCACAGATACGCAGTATTTT
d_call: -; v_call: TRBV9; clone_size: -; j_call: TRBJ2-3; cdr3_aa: CASSVAETGTDTQYF; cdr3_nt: TGTGCCAGCAGCGTAGCCGAGACTGGCACAGATACGCAGTATTTT
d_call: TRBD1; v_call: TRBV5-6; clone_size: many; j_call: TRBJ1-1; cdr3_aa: CASSPLTGRTGVNTEAFF; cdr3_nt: TGTGCCAGCAGCCCCCTGACAGGGCGGACGGGGGTCAACACTGAAGCTTTCTTT
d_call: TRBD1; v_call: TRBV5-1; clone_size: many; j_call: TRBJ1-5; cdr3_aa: CASSPEGGGRHQPQHF; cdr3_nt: TGCGCCAGCAGCCCTGAGGGAGGGGGCCGGCATCAGCCCCAGCATTTT
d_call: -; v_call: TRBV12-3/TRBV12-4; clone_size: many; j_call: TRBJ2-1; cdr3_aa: CASSRGWDEQFF; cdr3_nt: TGTGCCAGCAGCCGAGGGTGGGATGAGCAGTTCTTC
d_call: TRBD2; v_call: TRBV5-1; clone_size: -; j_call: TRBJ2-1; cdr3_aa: CASSLGLAGGYNEQFF; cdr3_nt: TGCGCCAGCAGCTTGGGCCTAGCGGGGGGGTACAATGAGCAGTTCTTC
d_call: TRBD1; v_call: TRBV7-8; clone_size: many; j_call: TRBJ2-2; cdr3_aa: CASSLRGTGLPGELFF; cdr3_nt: TGTGCCAGCAGCTTAAGGGGGACAGGGCTACCCGGGGAGCTGTTTTTT
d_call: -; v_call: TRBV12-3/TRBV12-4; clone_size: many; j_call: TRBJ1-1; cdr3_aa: CASSTLPGRMNTEAFF; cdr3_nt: TGTGCCAGCAGTACACTCCCCGGACGTATGAACACTGAAGCTTTCTTT
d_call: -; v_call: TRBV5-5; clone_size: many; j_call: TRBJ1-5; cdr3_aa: CASSLDSNQPQHF; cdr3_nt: TGTGCCAGCAGCCTCGATTCAAATCAGCCCCAGCATTTT
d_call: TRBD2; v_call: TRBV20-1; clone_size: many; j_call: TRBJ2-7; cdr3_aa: CSARASGGAGEQYF; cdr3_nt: TGCAGTGCTAGGGCTAGCGGGGGGGCGGGAGAGCAGTACTTC
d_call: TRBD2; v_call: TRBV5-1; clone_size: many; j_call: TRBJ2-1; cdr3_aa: CASTLAGHLNNEQFF; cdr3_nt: TGCGCCAGCACCCTAGCGGGACACCTTAACAATGAGCAGTTCTTC
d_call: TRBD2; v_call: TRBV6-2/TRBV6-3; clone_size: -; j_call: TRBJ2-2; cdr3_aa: CASSRHSGGSVANTPELFF; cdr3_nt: TGTGCCAGCAGTCGTCATAGCGGGGGGTCGGTCGCGAACACCCCGGAGCTGTTTTTT
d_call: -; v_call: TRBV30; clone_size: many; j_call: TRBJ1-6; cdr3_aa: CAWRTDSPLHF; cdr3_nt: TGTGCCTGGAGAACAGATTCACCCCTCCACTTT
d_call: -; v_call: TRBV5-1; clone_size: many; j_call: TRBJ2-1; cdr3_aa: CASSLGNPNEQFF; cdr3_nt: TGCGCCAGCAGCTTAGGGAATCCCAATGAGCAGTTCTTC
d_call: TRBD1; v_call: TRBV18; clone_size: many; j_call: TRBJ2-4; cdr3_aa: CASSRTGHPQNIQYF; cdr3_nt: TGTGCCAGCTCCCGGACAGGGCACCCCCAAAACATTCAGTACTTC
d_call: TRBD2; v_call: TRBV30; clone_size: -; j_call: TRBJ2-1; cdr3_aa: CAWSVHFGTSGGWDSYNEQFF; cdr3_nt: TGTGCCTGGAGTGTACATTTTGGGACTAGCGGGGGGTGGGATTCCTACAATGAGCAGTTCTTT
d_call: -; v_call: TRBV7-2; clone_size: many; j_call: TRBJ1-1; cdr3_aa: CASSLRPSMNTEAFF; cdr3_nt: TGTGCCAGCAGCTTAAGGCCCAGTATGAACACTGAAGCTTTCTTT
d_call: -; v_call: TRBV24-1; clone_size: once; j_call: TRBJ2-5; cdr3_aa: CATSELTTLEQYF; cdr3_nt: TGTGCCACCAGTGAGTTGACAACCCTTGAGCAGTACTTC
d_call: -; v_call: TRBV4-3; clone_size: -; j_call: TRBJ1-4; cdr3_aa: CASSPRKRPPNERLFF; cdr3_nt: TGCGCCAGCAGCCCTCGAAAACGGCCACCAAATGAAAGACTGTTTTTT
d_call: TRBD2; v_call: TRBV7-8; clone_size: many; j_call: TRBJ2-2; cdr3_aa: CASSLAWRGGLTGELFF; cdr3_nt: TGTGCCAGCAGCTTAGCGTGGCGGGGGGGCCTCACCGGGGAGCTGTTTTTT
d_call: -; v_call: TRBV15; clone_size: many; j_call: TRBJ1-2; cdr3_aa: CATSRHLEGYTF; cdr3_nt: TGTGCCACCAGCAGACACCTCGAGGGCTACACCTTC
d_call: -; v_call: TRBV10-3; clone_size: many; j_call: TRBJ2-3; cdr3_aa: CAISGRDAIDTQYF; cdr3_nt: TGTGCCATCAGTGGCAGGGACGCCATCGATACGCAGTATTTT
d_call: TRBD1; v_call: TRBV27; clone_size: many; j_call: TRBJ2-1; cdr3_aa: CASSLDRGYNEQFF; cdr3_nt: TGTGCCAGCAGCCTGGACAGGGGCTACAATGAGCAGTTCTTC
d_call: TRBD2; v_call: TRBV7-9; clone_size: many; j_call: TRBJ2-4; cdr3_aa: CASSPLALGPLAKNIQYF; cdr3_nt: TGTGCCAGCAGCCCACTAGCGCTGGGACCTTTAGCCAAAAACATTCAGTACTTC
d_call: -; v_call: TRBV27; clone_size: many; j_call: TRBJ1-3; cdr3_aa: CASSQRDGRSGNTIYF; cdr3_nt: TGTGCCAGCAGCCAGAGGGACGGTCGCTCTGGAAACACCATATATTTT
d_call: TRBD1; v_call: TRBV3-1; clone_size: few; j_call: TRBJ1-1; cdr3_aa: CASSQDSGFTDRRNTEAFF; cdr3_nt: TGTGCCAGCAGCCAAGATTCCGGCTTTACGGACAGGAGGAACACTGAAGCTTTCTTT
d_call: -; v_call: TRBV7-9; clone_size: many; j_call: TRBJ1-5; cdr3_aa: CASSSSGAGNQPQHF; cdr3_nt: TGTGCCAGCAGTTCGTCGGGGGCTGGCAATCAGCCCCAGCATTTT
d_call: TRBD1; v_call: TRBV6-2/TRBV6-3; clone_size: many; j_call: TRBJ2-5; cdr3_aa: CASSQPTRTGIRETQYF; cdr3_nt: TGTGCCAGCAGTCAACCCACTAGGACAGGGATCAGAGAGACCCAGTACTTC
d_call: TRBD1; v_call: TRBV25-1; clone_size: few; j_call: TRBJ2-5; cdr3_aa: CASSESRGTAYQETQYF; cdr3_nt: TGTGCCAGCAGTGAATCGCGTGGGACAGCTTACCAAGAGACCCAGTACTTC
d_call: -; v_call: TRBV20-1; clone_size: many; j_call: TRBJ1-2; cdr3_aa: CSARGVSPYGYTF; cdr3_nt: TGCAGTGCTAGGGGCGTCAGCCCCTATGGCTACACCTTC
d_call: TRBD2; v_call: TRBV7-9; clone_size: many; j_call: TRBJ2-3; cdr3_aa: CASSPSGGARDTQYF; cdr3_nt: TGTGCCAGCAGCCCTAGCGGGGGGGCCAGAGATACGCAGTATTTT
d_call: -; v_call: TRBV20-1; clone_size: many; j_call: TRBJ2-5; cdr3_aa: CSVPERFRAETQYF; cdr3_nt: TGCAGTGTCCCCGAGCGGTTCCGTGCGGAGACCCAGTACTTC
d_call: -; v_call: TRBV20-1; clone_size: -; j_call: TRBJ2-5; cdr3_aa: CSARAWRGYQETQYF; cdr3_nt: TGCAGTGCTAGAGCATGGCGGGGTTACCAAGAGACCCAGTACTTC
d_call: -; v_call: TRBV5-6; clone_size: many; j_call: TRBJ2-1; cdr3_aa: CASSLVAGFSYSSNNEQFF; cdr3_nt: TGTGCCAGCAGCTTGGTAGCTGGTTTCTCCTACAGTTCCAACAATGAGCAGTTCTTC
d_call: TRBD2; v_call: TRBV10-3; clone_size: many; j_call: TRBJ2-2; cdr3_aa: CAISDLAGANTGELFF; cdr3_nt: TGTGCCATCAGTGACCTAGCGGGGGCGAACACCGGGGAGCTGTTTTTT
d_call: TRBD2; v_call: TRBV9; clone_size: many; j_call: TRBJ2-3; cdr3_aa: CASSVTPSGRGDTQYF; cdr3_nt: TGTGCCAGCAGCGTAACCCCGTCCGGGAGGGGGGATACGCAGTATTTT
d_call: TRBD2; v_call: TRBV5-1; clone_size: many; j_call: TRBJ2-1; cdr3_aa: CASSALGTSGNEQFF; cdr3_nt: TGCGCCAGCAGCGCCTTGGGGACTAGCGGGAATGAGCAGTTCTTC
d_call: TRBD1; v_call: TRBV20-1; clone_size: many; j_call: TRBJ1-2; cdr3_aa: CSARERDRDGYTF; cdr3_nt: TGCAGTGCTAGAGAGAGGGACAGGGATGGCTACACCTTC
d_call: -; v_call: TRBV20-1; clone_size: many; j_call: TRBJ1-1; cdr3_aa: CSASGHTEAFF; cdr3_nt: TGCAGTGCAAGTGGGCACACTGAAGCTTTCTTT
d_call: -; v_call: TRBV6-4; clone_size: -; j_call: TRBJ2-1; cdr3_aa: CASRDKVSGVWDEQFF; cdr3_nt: TGTGCCAGCAGGGACAAAGTATCGGGGGTTTGGGATGAGCAGTTCTTC
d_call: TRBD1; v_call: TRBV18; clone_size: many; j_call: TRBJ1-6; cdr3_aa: CASSPGTALHF; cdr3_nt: TGTGCCAGCTCACCCGGGACAGCCCTCCACTTT
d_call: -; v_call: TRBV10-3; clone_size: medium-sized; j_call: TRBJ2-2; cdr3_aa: CAISVGNTGELFF; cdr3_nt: TGTGCCATCAGTGTGGGGAACACCGGGGAGCTGTTTTTT
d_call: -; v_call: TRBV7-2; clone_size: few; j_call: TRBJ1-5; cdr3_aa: CASSSSGFGQPQHF; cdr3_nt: TGTGCCAGCAGTTCGTCAGGGTTCGGACAGCCCCAGCATTTT
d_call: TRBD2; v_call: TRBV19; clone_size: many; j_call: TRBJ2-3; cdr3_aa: CASSPGLAGLSTDTQYF; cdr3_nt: TGTGCCAGTAGTCCGGGACTAGCGGGGCTGAGCACAGATACGCAGTATTTT
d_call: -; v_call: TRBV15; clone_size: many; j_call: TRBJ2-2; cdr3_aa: CATSRVSGAGELFF; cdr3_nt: TGTGCCACCAGCAGAGTCTCAGGGGCCGGGGAGCTGTTTTTT
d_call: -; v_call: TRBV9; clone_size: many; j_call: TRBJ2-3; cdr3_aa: CASSVFSGGSTDTQYF; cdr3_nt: TGTGCCAGCAGCGTATTTTCCGGGGGCAGCACAGATACGCAGTATTTT
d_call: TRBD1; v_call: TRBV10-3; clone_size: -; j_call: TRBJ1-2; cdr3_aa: CATMAGTALNYGYTF; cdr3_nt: TGTGCCACCATGGCCGGGACAGCCCTTAACTATGGCTACACCTTC
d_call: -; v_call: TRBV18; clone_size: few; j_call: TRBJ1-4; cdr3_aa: CASSYLAPSRTPSNEKLFF; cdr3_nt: TGTGCCAGCTCCTACCTTGCCCCTTCCAGGACGCCCTCTAATGAAAAACTGTTTTTT
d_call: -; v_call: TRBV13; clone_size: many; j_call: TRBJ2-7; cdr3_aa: CASSGFSATYEQYF; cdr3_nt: TGTGCCAGCAGCGGCTTTAGCGCCACCTACGAGCAGTACTTC
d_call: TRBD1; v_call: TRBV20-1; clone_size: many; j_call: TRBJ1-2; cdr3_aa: CSAYRDRGRDGYTF; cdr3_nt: TGCAGTGCTTACCGGGACAGGGGGCGAGATGGCTACACCTTC
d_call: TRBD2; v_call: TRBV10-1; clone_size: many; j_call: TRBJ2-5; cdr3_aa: CASSESTSGGIETQYF; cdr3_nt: TGCGCCAGCAGTGAGTCGACTAGCGGGGGGATTGAGACCCAGTACTTC
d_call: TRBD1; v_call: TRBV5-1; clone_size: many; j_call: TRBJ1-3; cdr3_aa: CASSLEGATRGNTIYF; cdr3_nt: TGCGCCAGCAGCTTGGAGGGGGCTACACGTGGAAACACCATATATTTT
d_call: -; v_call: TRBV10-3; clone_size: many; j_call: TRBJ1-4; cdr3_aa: CAISESREDNEKLFF; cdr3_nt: TGTGCCATCAGTGAGTCAAGGGAGGATAATGAAAAACTGTTTTTT
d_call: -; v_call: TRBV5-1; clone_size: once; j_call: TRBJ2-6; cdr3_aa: CASSPGRSLGANVLTF; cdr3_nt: TGCGCCAGCAGCCCTGGACGGAGCCTGGGGGCCAACGTCCTGACTTTC
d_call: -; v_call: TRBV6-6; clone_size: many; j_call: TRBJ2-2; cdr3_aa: CASSYSIIGTGELFF; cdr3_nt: TGTGCCAGCAGTTACTCTATTATAGGGACCGGGGAGCTGTTTTTT
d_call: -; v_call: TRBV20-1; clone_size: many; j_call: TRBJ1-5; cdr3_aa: CSARDKRAHQPQHF; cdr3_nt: TGCAGTGCTAGAGATAAGAGGGCTCATCAGCCCCAGCATTTT
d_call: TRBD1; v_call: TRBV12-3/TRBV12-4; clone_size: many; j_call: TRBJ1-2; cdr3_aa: CASRRQGVGYTF; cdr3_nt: TGTGCCAGCCGAAGACAGGGTGTCGGCTACACCTTC
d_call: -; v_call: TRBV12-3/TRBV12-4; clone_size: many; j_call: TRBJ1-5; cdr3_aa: CASSLDTYQPQHF; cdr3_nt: TGTGCCAGCAGCCTTGACACGTATCAGCCCCAGCATTTT
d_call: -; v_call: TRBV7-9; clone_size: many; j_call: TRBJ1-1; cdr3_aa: CASSRFDDDEDTEAFF; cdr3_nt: TGTGCCAGCAGCCGATTTGACGATGACGAAGACACTGAAGCTTTCTTT